This T cell receptor beta chain appears in the sequencing data of a study of control samples from healthy donors and cancer patients. V dropped 3 bases and J dropped 6 bases, with 17 bases sitting between them. From germline, CDR1 is LGHDT and CDR2 YNNKEL (reference sequence). The CDR3 has 15 residues. Assay: immunoSEQ multiplex PCR; the TCRdb copy retains only in-frame clones and omits some. The top ten hold more than 1.1% of the sample, which has about 190,000 clones, roughly 93% seen once. This TCR was recovered from a man aged 18-30 years in good health. This chain joins TRBV3-1 (or the pseudogene TRBV3-2) and TRBJ1-2; possibly TRBD1 for D (5 bases). The sample was blood. This CDR3 is CASSHRDPLEDGYTF. The CDR3 nucleotides read TGTGCCAGCAGCCACCGGGACCCCCTAGAGGATGGCTACACCTTC.